This T cell receptor (beta chain) appears in the sequencing data of a study of post-analysis software for immune sequencing data. Looking at the study overall: The courses of disease that were included comprised relapsing-remitting, secondary progressive and progressive-relapsing multiple sclerosis. Study-wide results and limits: Patients carried 4 or 5 TRBV segments more frequently than controls did, and TRBV5-6, TRBV5-1 and TRBV20-1 were among them. The normalized Chao1 diversity of multiple sclerosis patients was significantly lower than that of controls. Samples made in the same batch grouped tightly together by F measure.

There are a few counts of this clonotype. Its antigen is not identified. Germline V lookup: CDR1 KGHSH, CDR2 LQKENI. V lost 2 bases to trimming and J lost 0 bases, with 7 bases between them. CDR3 length: 14 residues. Unique molecular identifiers were carried by the TCR beta cDNA libraries. From approximately 0.95 to 9.8 million T cells, a few hundred thousand cDNA molecules were obtained. TCRdb re-called the PCR reads through MiXCR, storing one row per CDR3 protein. Of about 380,000 distinct CDR3 sequences listed, 30% to 45% are singletons. The chain has TRBV18 and TRBJ2-5; TRBD2 is a possible D gene (6 bases). Sequences were obtained from blood. The sequence derives from a girl between 10 and 17 years old with multiple sclerosis. CDR3 DNA: TGTGCCAGCTCACCAAGGGAGGACCAAGAGACCCAGTACTTC. Protein sequence: CASSPREDQETQYF.